This T cell receptor beta chain appears in the sequencing data of a study of blood T cell repertoires in COVID-19. At the level of the study: Specimens from acute and convalescent COVID-19 originated in the United States, Italy and Spain. Sources were T cells, B-cell-depleted T cells, or PBMCs; the material itself was cDNA or gDNA.

There are 15 residues in the CDR3. Trimming removed 5 bases from V and 1 base from J; junction bases left unmatched: 5. CDR1 SNHLY and CDR2 FYNNEI come from the germline V gene. TCRdb's copy holds only in-frame clones and misses some; the assay was immunoSEQ multiplex PCR. The data hold about 130,000 clones, with about 79% observed a single time. Sample: peripheral blood. This TCR derives from a man aged 35-49 years with active or convalescent COVID-19. This chain joins TRBV2 and TRBJ2-7, with TRBD1 matching 10 bases. This chain's CDR3 is CASSPDRGPSYEQYF. CDR3 coding DNA: TGTGCCAGCAGTCCCGACAGGGGGCCGTCCTACGAGCAGTACTTC.